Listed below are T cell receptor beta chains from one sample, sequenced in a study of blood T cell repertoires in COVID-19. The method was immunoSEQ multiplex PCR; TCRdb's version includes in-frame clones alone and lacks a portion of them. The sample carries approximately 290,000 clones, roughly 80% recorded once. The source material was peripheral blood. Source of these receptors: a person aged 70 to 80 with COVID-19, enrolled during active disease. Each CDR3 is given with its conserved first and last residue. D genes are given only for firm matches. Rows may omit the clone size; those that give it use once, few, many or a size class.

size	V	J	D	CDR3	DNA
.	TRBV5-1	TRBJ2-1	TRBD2	CASSQERGDYNEQFF	TGCGCCAGCAGTCAGGAGCGGGGTGACTACAATGAGCAGTTCTTC
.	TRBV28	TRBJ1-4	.	CASSSSLLSEKLFF	TGTGCCAGCAGTAGTTCCCTACTGAGTGAAAAACTGTTTTTT
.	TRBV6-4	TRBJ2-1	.	CASSDLAAVIHEQFF	TGTGCCAGCAGTGACTTAGCGGCCGTAATACATGAGCAGTTCTTC
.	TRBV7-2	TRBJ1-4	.	CASSLGGRGTNEKLFF	TGTGCCAGCAGCTTAGGGGGCCGCGGAACTAATGAAAAACTGTTTTTT
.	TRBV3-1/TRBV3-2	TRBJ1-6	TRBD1	CASSQTGYNSPLHF	TGTGCCAGCAGCCAGACAGGGTATAATTCACCCCTCCACTTT
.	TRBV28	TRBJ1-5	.	CASSYTSGKNYQPQHF	TGTGCCAGCAGCTACACGAGCGGAAAGAATTATCAGCCCCAGCATTTT
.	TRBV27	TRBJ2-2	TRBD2	CASSETGTSGNTGELFF	TGTGCCAGCAGTGAGACTGGGACTAGCGGAAACACCGGGGAGCTGTTTTTT
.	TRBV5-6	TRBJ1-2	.	CASSLGQGNYGHTF	TGTGCCAGCAGCTTGGGGCAGGGGAACTATGGCCACACCTTC
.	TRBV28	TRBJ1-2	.	CAHAREDKGYTF	TGTGCCCATGCCCGGGAAGACAAAGGCTACACCTTC
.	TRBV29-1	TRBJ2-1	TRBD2	CSSGASNEQFF	TGCAGCAGCGGGGCTTCCAATGAGCAGTTCTTC
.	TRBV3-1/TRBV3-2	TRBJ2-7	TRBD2	CASSPGGLAGVVYEQYF	TGTGCCAGCAGCCCGGGGGGACTGGCGGGAGTCGTATACGAGCAGTACTTC
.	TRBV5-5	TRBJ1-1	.	CASSSVLDYTEAFF	TGTGCCAGCAGCTCCGTCTTGGACTACACTGAAGCTTTCTTT
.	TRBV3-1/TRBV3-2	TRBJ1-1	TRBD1	CASSTSGQGFTEAFF	TGTGCCAGCAGTACCTCGGGACAGGGTTTTACTGAAGCTTTCTTT
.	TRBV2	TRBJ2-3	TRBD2	CASSGSGRASGGTDTQYF	TGTGCCAGCAGTGGAAGCGGTAGGGCTAGCGGGGGCACAGATACGCAGTATTTT
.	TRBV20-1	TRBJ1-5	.	CSASREINQPQHF	TGCAGTGCTAGTCGGGAGATCAATCAGCCCCAGCATTTT
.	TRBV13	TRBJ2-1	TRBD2	CASSLWVAGHNEQFF	TGTGCCAGCAGCTTATGGGTAGCGGGACACAATGAGCAGTTCTTC
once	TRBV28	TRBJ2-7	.	CASSGTPTYEQYF	TGTGCCAGCAGTGGGACTCCTACCTACGAGCAGTACTTC
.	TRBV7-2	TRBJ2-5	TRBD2	CASSLVAGGQETQYF	TGTGCCAGCAGCTTAGTAGCGGGGGGGCAGGAGACCCAGTACTTC
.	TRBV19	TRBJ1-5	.	CASSISGTSNQPQHF	TGTGCCAGTAGTATTTCGGGTACAAGCAATCAGCCCCAGCATTTT
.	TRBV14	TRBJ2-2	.	CASSQDPGLNTGELFF	TGTGCCAGCAGCCAAGATCCAGGGTTAAACACCGGGGAGCTGTTTTTT
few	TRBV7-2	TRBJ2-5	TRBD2	CASSLGGPSGSGRETQYF	TGTGCCAGCAGCTTAGGGGGCCCTAGCGGGAGTGGAAGAGAGACCCAGTACTTC
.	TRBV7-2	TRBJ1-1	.	CASSLVGARGTEAFF	TGTGCCAGCAGCTTAGTTGGGGCCCGCGGCACTGAAGCTTTCTTT
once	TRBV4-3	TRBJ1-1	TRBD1	CASSQDLGGTGFF	TGCGCCAGCAGCCAAGACCTTGGGGGGACAGGGTTCTTT
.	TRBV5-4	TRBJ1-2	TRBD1	CASSQRTGTYGYTF	TGTGCCAGCAGCCAAAGGACAGGGACCTATGGCTACACCTTC
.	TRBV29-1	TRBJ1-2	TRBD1	CSVDRDREYGYTF	TGCAGCGTAGACCGGGACAGGGAATATGGCTACACCTTC
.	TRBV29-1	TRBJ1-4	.	CSVRTDAAGLFF	TGCAGCGTAAGAACAGACGCCGCGGGACTGTTTTTT
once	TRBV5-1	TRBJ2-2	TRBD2	CASSAKLAENTGELFF	TGCGCCAGCAGTGCGAAACTAGCGGAGAACACCGGGGAGCTGTTTTTT